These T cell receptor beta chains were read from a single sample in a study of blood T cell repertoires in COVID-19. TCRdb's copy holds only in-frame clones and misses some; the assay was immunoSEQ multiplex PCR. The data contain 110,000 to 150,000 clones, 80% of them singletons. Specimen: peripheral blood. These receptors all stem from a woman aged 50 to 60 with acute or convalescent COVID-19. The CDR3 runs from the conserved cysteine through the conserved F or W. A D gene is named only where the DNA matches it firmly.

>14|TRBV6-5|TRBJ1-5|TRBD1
CASCRGQGNQPQHF
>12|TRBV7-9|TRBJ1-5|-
CASSWGGQPQHF
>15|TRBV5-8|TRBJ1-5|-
CASSARRVGHQPQHF
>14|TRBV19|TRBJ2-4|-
CASSRTLAKNIQYF
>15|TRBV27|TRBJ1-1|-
CASSPLTSPNTEAFF
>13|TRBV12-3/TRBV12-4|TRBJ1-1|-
CASSFAGITEAFF
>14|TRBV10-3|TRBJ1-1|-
CAISRQVPNTEAFF
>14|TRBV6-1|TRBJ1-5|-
CASSEIPGYQPQHF
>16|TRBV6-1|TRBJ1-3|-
CASSEVGQISGNTIYF
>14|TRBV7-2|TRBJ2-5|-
CASSLGWGEETQYF
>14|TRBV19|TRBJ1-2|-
CASSPPGHLYGYTF
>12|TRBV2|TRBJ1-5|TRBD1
CASGQGRQPQHF
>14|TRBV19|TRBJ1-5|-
CASSSPTWSQPQHF
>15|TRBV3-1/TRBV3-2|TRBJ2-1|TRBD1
CASSLQGQTYNEQFF
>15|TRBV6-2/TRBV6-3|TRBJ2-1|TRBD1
CASSYLGQGVDEQFF
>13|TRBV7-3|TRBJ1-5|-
CASSLSPGQPQHF
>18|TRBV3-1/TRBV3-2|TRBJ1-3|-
CASSQDWGGARDGNTIYF
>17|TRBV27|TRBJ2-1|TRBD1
CASSLTRWTGIYNEQFF
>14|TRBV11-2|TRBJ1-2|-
CASSVTQGTGGYTF
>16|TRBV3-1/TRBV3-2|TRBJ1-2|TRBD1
CASSQGTGTASYGYTF
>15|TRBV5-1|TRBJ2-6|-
CASRPDSSGANVLTF
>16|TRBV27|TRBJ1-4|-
CASSLGQGISMGKLFF
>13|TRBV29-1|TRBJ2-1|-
CSGTGSSYNEQFF
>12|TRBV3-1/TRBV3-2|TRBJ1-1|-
CASSQGATEAFF
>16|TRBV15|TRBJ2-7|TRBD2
CATSRDPGAGGREQYF
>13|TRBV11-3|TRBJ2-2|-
CASSLDPRGVLFF
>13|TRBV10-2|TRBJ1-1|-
CASSESRNTEAFF
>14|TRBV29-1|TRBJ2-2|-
CSCWGDENTGELFF
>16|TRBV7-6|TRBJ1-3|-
CASSPGQGGAGNTIYF
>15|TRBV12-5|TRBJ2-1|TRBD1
CASGPRDRSLNEQFF
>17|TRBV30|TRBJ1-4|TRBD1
CAWTHPLGGQGREKLFF
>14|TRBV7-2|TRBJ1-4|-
CASSLEQGREKLFF